Listed here are 20 T cell receptor beta chains from one sample, sequenced in a study of OX40 agonist ivuxolimab in advanced cancers. The method was immunoSEQ multiplex PCR; TCRdb's version includes in-frame clones alone and lacks a portion of them. The sample yields about 62,000 clones, 85% seen once. This material consisted of CD4+ or CD8+ T cells sorted from blood, taken in a trial of the OX40 agonist ivuxolimab. Every receptor here comes from an adult with an advanced solid tumor such as melanoma, head and neck, liver or kidney cancer.

J is TRBJ1-2 and V is TRBV29-1, with a possible D match to TRBD1 (5 bases). V dropped 4 bases and J dropped 0 bases, with 9 bases sitting between them. Germline CDR1 is SQVTM and CDR2 is ANQGSEA. CDR3 length equals 13 residues. CDR3 in amino acids: CSVGAGTNYGYTF. CDR3 nucleotides: TGCAGCGTTGGGGCAGGGACTAACTATGGCTACACCTTC.

The V gene is TRBV6-5, the J gene TRBJ2-3; 10 bases align to TRBD2. The J segment lost 3 bases and the V segment lost 0 bases, leaving 3 bases of the junction unmatched. The CDR3 extends over 16 amino acids. CDR1 and CDR2 (germline): MNHEY, SVGAGI. The CDR3 here is CASSYSASGRTDTQYF. The CDR3 coding sequence is TGTGCCAGCAGTTACTCGGCTAGCGGGAGAACAGATACGCAGTATTTT.

V is TRBV28 and J is TRBJ2-1; weak D call: TRBD2 (5 bases). Germline CDR1 is MDHEN and CDR2 is SYDVKM. The CDR3 spans 15 residues. The V and J ends lost 3 bases and 9 bases respectively, with 18 bases between them. CDR3 sequence (DNA): TGTGCCAGCAGTTTGGGCATAGCTGCGGGTTTTGAGCAGTTCTTC. Encoded protein: CASSLGIAAGFEQFF.

This chain connects TRBV5-1 to TRBJ2-2; D is unclear. V lost 4 bases and J 4 bases, leaving 11 bases between the germline ends. CDR3 length: 14 residues. CDR1 is SGHRS, CDR2 YFSETQ, per germline. The CDR3 region is CASSLRTATGELFF. CDR3 in DNA: TGCGCCAGCAGCCTAAGGACGGCCACCGGGGAGCTGTTTTTT.

This CDR3 is CASSAGTGSLKDQPQHF. CDR3 nucleotides: TGTGCCAGCAGCGCCGGGACAGGGTCCCTGAAAGATCAGCCCCAGCATTTT. The V and J genes are TRBV28 and TRBJ1-5; TRBD1 aligns across 9 bases. Germline trimming cut 6 bases from V and 5 bases from J; bases unmatched to any gene: 14. The CDR3 totals 17 residues. Germline loops: CDR1 MDHEN, CDR2 SYDVKM.

The chain carries TRBV7-9 and TRBJ1-2, with D uncertain. The V and J ends lost 0 bases and 4 bases respectively, with 6 bases between them. The CDR3 totals 13 residues. Looked up from germline, CDR1 is SEHNR and CDR2 is FQNEAQ (reference sequence). CDR3 nucleotide sequence: TGTGCCAGCAGCTTAGCCTCGGGCTATGGCTACACCTTC. It encodes CASSLASGYGYTF.

The rearrangement uses TRBV28 and TRBJ1-4; TRBD1 matches 8 bases. The CDR3 runs to 14 residues. J gave up 5 bases and V 4 bases, and 3 bases lay outside the gene matches. The germline V gene encodes CDR1 MDHEN and CDR2 SYDVKM. CDR3 DNA sequence: TGTGCCAGCAGTTCAGGGGGCCTAAATGAAAAACTGTTTTTT. Its protein is CASSSGGLNEKLFF.

The chain couples TRBV9 to TRBJ2-2; D remains unclear. Germline loops: CDR1 SGDLS, CDR2 YYNGEE. V lost 0 bases, J lost 3 bases, and 6 bases lay in between. The CDR3 extends over 14 amino acids. The chain's CDR3 is CASSVVQDTGELFF. The CDR3, as DNA: TGTGCCAGCAGCGTAGTTCAAGACACCGGGGAGCTGTTTTTT. Based on the CDR3 plus reference TRBV9 and TRBJ2-2, the full variable domain is DSGVTQTPKHLITATGQRVTLRCSPRSGDLSVYWYQQSLDQGLQFLIQYYNGEERAKGNILERFSAQQFPDLHSELNLSSLELGDSALYFCASSVVQDTGELFFGEGSRLTVL.

This clone has only a few counts. The chain couples TRBV4-1 to TRBJ1-3; D not resolved. The CDR3 covers 15 residues. The germline gives CDR1 MGHRA, CDR2 YSYEKL. V was shortened by 1 base and J by 0 bases, with 7 bases between the two germline ends. CDR3 nucleotide sequence: TGCGCCAGCAGCCAAGGTCGGGACTCTGGAAACACCATATATTTT. Translated, it gives CASSQGRDSGNTIYF.

The chain's CDR3 is CSVERARVGTDTQYF. The CDR3 region has the DNA TGCAGCGTTGAACGGGCCCGAGTGGGCACAGATACGCAGTATTTT. This chain links TRBV29-1 with TRBJ2-3, with D unresolved. V lost 2 bases to trimming and J lost 1 base, with 13 bases between them. Per the germline V gene, CDR1 is SQVTM and CDR2 is ANQGSEA. This CDR3 region has 15 residues.

The chain joins TRBV7-3 to TRBJ2-7; TRBD1 aligns across 7 bases. The germline CDR1 and CDR2 sequences are SGHTA and FQGTGA. V gave up 5 bases and J gave up 4 bases; unmatched junction bases: 5. The CDR3 spans 13 residues. The CDR3: CASSQDRYYEQYF. CDR3 DNA sequence: TGTGCCAGCAGCCAGGACAGGTATTACGAGCAGTACTTC.

The table lists this clone with a count of one. The chain joins TRBV5-1 to TRBJ2-7, with 15 bases lining up with TRBD2. CDR3 length equals 17 residues. The ends lost 3 bases at V and 2 bases at J; junction bases unmatched: 6. Germline V gene lookup returns CDR1 SGHRS and CDR2 YFSETQ. The CDR3 bases are TGCGCCAGCAGCTCACCGGGACTAGCGGGAGGAACCTACGAGCAGTACTTC. Amino acids: CASSSPGLAGGTYEQYF.

This clone has a single count. The CDR3 DNA sequence: TGTGCCAGCAGCGCCAGGGGGGTGGGCTATGGCTACACCTTC. It yields the protein CASSARGVGYGYTF. The gene calls are TRBV9 and TRBJ1-2; 7 nucleotides match TRBD1. Per the germline V gene, CDR1 is SGDLS and CDR2 is YYNGEE. CDR3 length equals 14 residues. V shed 3 bases and J 4 bases; nucleotides not matched to a gene: 6.

J is TRBJ1-5 and V is TRBV18; perhaps TRBD1 as D (5 bases). With 3 bases removed from V and 5 bases from J, the gap between germline ends came to 14 bases. The germline gives CDR1 KGHSH, CDR2 LQKENI. The CDR3 is 15 residues long. The CDR3 sequence: CASSPSQGGDQPQHF. The CDR3 bases are TGTGCCAGCTCACCGAGCCAGGGAGGTGATCAGCCCCAGCATTTT.

The genes are TRBV19 and TRBJ2-5, with 7 bases matching TRBD2. The DNA end is a closer match to TRBJ2-7, so the J assignment may be wrong. This CDR3 has 15 amino acids. CDR1 and CDR2 (germline): LNHDA, SQIVND (reference sequence). DNA for the CDR3: TGTGCCAGTACCTCAAGCGGCGGGAGCTCCTACGAGCAGTACTTC. Protein product: CASTSSGGSSYEQYF.

The chain is built from TRBV10-1 and TRBJ1-6; no firm D call. The CDR3 is made up of 16 amino acids. Germline V gene sequence: CDR1 WNHNN, CDR2 SYGVQD (reference sequence). Trimming pared 0 bases from V and 6 bases from J, leaving 12 bases between. CDR3 sequence: CASSESRLGFNSPLHF. Here the CDR3 DNA reads TGCGCCAGCAGTGAGTCCAGGCTGGGTTTTAATTCACCCCTCCACTTT.

The table lists this clone with a few counts. The rearrangement uses TRBV10-3 and TRBJ2-1; TRBD2 agrees at 9 bases. Germline V gene lookup returns CDR1 ENHRY and CDR2 SYGVKD. The CDR3 runs 18 residues. The ends lost 9 bases at V and 0 bases at J; junction bases unmatched: 15. CDR3 region: CAMSPGSGGRSSYNEQFF. The CDR3 nucleotides are TGTGCCATGAGCCCCGGTAGCGGGGGCCGAAGCTCCTACAATGAGCAGTTCTTC.

The chain employs TRBV15 and TRBJ2-1; maybe TRBD1 (6 bases). The CDR3 is 13 residues long. V was trimmed by 3 bases and J by 7 bases, leaving 10 bases between them. CDR1 and CDR2 (germline): LNHNV, YYDKDF (reference sequence). The CDR3 DNA sequence: TGTGCCACCAGCAGTAGCGACAGGAATGAGCAGTTCTTC. Translating gives CATSSSDRNEQFF.

The V call is TRBV19, the J call TRBJ1-1; possible D gene TRBD1, 5 bases. Germline CDR1 LNHDA, CDR2 SQIVND (reference sequence). This CDR3 spans 14 amino acids. Trimming shortened V by 3 bases and J by 6 bases, and 14 bases separated the two germline ends. The CDR3 DNA is TGTGCCAGTAGTATTCAGGGAGAAGGGGCTGAAGCTTTCTTT. It yields the protein CASSIQGEGAEAFF.

This chain joins TRBV7-9 and TRBJ2-7; D unresolved. Germline loops: CDR1 SEHNR, CDR2 FQNEAQ (reference sequence). Trimming removed 5 bases at V and 0 bases at J, with 5 bases between. CDR3 size: 12 residues. The CDR3 reads CASSLSSYEQYF. The CDR3 DNA follows: TGTGCCAGCAGCCTTAGCTCCTACGAGCAGTACTTC.